Listed below are T cell receptor beta chains from one sample, sequenced in a study of T cell responses to AZD1222 COVID-19 vaccine. Clones were sequenced by immunoSEQ multiplex PCR, and TCRdb holds only the in-frame ones, with some missing. The sample yields some 110,000 clones, more than 75% seen once. The input for sequencing was peripheral blood, taken on day 0 of AZD1222 vaccination. These receptors were collected from an adult in good health. CDR3s include the opening cysteine and the closing phenylalanine or tryptophan. Fields, in order: D gene, clone size, V gene, J gene, CDR3 protein, CDR3 DNA. The D gene is left open where the match is weak. Rows may omit the clone size; those that give it use once, few, many or a size class.

D: -
size: -
V: TRBV11-3
J: TRBJ2-3
CDR3: CASSLGVARSYTDTQYF
DNA: TGTGCCAGCAGCTTAGGAGTAGCTAGATCGTATACAGATACGCAGTATTTT

D: -
size: -
V: TRBV27
J: TRBJ2-2
CDR3: CASSLQGAHTGELFF
DNA: TGTGCCAGCAGTCTCCAGGGCGCTCACACCGGGGAGCTGTTTTTT

D: -
size: -
V: TRBV15
J: TRBJ2-5
CDR3: CATSRDQETQYF
DNA: TGTGCCACCAGCAGAGACCAAGAGACCCAGTACTTC

D: -
size: few
V: TRBV6-2/TRBV6-3
J: TRBJ2-5
CDR3: CASSTEGPGAETQYF
DNA: TGTGCCAGCAGTACGGAGGGCCCGGGGGCAGAGACCCAGTACTTC

D: -
size: -
V: TRBV23-1
J: TRBJ1-5
CDR3: CASSQPEGGYSNQPQHF
DNA: TGCGCCAGCAGTCAACCAGAGGGGGGATATAGCAATCAGCCCCAGCATTTT

D: TRBD1
size: -
V: TRBV19
J: TRBJ1-4
CDR3: CASAAGQGLGWANEKLFF
DNA: TGTGCCAGTGCCGCGGGACAGGGGTTAGGTTGGGCTAATGAAAAACTGTTTTTT

D: TRBD1
size: -
V: TRBV9
J: TRBJ1-6
CDR3: CASSARFGTGLAPLHF
DNA: TGTGCCAGCAGCGCCCGCTTCGGGACAGGTTTGGCACCCCTCCACTTT

D: TRBD1
size: -
V: TRBV11-2
J: TRBJ2-1
CDR3: CASSLGTGSYNEQFF
DNA: TGTGCCAGCAGCTTAGGGACAGGCTCCTACAATGAGCAGTTCTTC

D: -
size: -
V: TRBV7-9
J: TRBJ2-7
CDR3: CASSLAFGQNLYEQYF
DNA: TGTGCCAGCAGCTTAGCGTTCGGGCAGAACCTCTACGAGCAGTACTTC

D: -
size: few
V: TRBV3-1/TRBV3-2
J: TRBJ1-3
CDR3: CASSQGVGVKNTIYF
DNA: TGTGCCAGCAGCCAAGGGGTAGGCGTCAAAAACACCATATATTTT

D: -
size: -
V: TRBV2
J: TRBJ2-7
CDR3: CASGGQGSYEQYF
DNA: TGTGCCAGCGGGGGCCAGGGGTCCTACGAGCAGTACTTC

D: -
size: few
V: TRBV19
J: TRBJ2-5
CDR3: CASSTTWGLLEETQYF
DNA: TGTGCCAGTAGTACCACCTGGGGACTCCTAGAAGAGACCCAGTACTTC

D: TRBD1
size: few
V: TRBV7-9
J: TRBJ1-5
CDR3: CASSSHGTGVELSNQPQHF
DNA: TGTGCCAGCAGCTCACACGGGACAGGGGTTGAGTTAAGCAATCAGCCCCAGCATTTT

D: -
size: once
V: TRBV2
J: TRBJ1-6
CDR3: CASKKTGTVNSPLHF
DNA: TGTGCCAGCAAAAAAACCGGGACCGTCAATTCACCCCTCCACTTT

D: TRBD1
size: -
V: TRBV10-1
J: TRBJ1-5
CDR3: CASSRQGPNSNQPQHF
DNA: TGCGCCAGCAGTCGACAGGGCCCTAATAGCAATCAGCCCCAGCATTTT

D: -
size: -
V: TRBV5-6
J: TRBJ2-5
CDR3: CASSLVVETQYF
DNA: TGTGCCAGCAGCTTGGTTGTTGAGACCCAGTACTTC

D: -
size: -
V: TRBV6-4
J: TRBJ1-5
CDR3: CASGRLPGSNQPQHF
DNA: TGTGCCAGCGGTCGGCTCCCTGGAAGCAATCAGCCCCAGCATTTT

D: TRBD1
size: -
V: TRBV15
J: TRBJ1-6
CDR3: CATSTGTGDSPLHF
DNA: TGTGCCACCAGCACCGGGACAGGGGATTCACCCCTCCACTTT

D: -
size: -
V: TRBV2
J: TRBJ1-1
CDR3: CASRRQVTEAFF
DNA: TGTGCCAGCAGAAGGCAGGTAACTGAAGCTTTCTTT

D: -
size: -
V: TRBV9
J: TRBJ2-1
CDR3: CASSAGGQEFYNEQFF
DNA: TGTGCCAGCAGCGCGGGGGGACAGGAATTCTACAATGAGCAGTTCTTC

D: TRBD2
size: once
V: TRBV4-2
J: TRBJ2-1
CDR3: CASSQEGLAGIEQFF
DNA: TGTGCCAGCAGCCAAGAGGGACTAGCGGGGATTGAGCAGTTCTTC

D: TRBD2
size: -
V: TRBV11-2
J: TRBJ2-1
CDR3: CASSLDPGGGRQFF
DNA: TGTGCCAGCAGCTTAGATCCTGGCGGGGGACGTCAGTTCTTC

D: TRBD1
size: once
V: TRBV29-1
J: TRBJ1-3
CDR3: CSVATGAGNTIYF
DNA: TGCAGCGTTGCGACAGGGGCTGGAAACACCATATATTTT

D: -
size: -
V: TRBV10-3
J: TRBJ1-3
CDR3: CAISENDGLTGNTIYF
DNA: TGTGCCATCAGTGAGAACGACGGGTTGACTGGAAACACCATATATTTT

D: -
size: once
V: TRBV5-1
J: TRBJ2-3
CDR3: CASSFLGVVTDTQYF
DNA: TGCGCCAGCAGCTTTTTGGGCGTCGTCACAGATACGCAGTATTTT

D: TRBD1
size: -
V: TRBV3-1/TRBV3-2
J: TRBJ2-7
CDR3: CASSTWDRVAEQYF
DNA: TGTGCCAGCAGCACCTGGGACAGGGTAGCGGAGCAGTACTTC

D: TRBD1
size: -
V: TRBV5-5
J: TRBJ2-6
CDR3: CASSEDRGGNPGANVLTF
DNA: TGTGCCAGCAGCGAGGACAGGGGGGGCAACCCCGGGGCCAACGTCCTGACTTTC

D: -
size: -
V: TRBV2
J: TRBJ1-5
CDR3: CASSLDSAYYSNQPQHF
DNA: TGTGCCAGCAGTCTAGACAGTGCTTATTATAGCAATCAGCCCCAGCATTTT

D: -
size: -
V: TRBV11-2
J: TRBJ1-2
CDR3: CASSLDPSVRSYTF
DNA: TGTGCCAGCAGCTTAGATCCAAGCGTTAGAAGCTACACCTTC

D: -
size: -
V: TRBV18
J: TRBJ2-1
CDR3: CASSNYQGGNEQFF
DNA: TGTGCCAGCTCCAACTACCAGGGGGGCAATGAGCAGTTCTTC

D: -
size: -
V: TRBV9
J: TRBJ2-2
CDR3: CASSVQSLANTGELFF
DNA: TGTGCCAGCAGCGTACAGAGCCTTGCGAACACCGGGGAGCTGTTTTTT

D: -
size: -
V: TRBV12-5
J: TRBJ2-1
CDR3: CASGGSGSGPYNEQFF
DNA: TGTGCTAGTGGAGGTAGCGGTTCGGGCCCCTACAATGAGCAGTTCTTC